Sequencing of this TCR beta chain was carried out in a study of blood T cell repertoires in COVID-19. This CDR3 region has 15 residues. Trimming took off 4 bases at V and 5 bases at J, with 16 bases between the two ends. CDR1 and CDR2 from the germline V gene are MDHEN and SYDVKM. The data were produced by immunoSEQ multiplex PCR, yet TCRdb's version contains in-frame clones alone and is incomplete. The sample carries about 270,000 clones, roughly 93% recorded once. The participants were between roughly 18 and 100 years old and came from some 23 US areas. The rearrangement uses TRBV28 and TRBJ2-3; weak D call: TRBD2 (7 bases). The specimen sequenced was PBMCs or T cells enriched from blood (not recorded which). The clonotype originates from a woman aged 40-49 years with acute COVID-19. CDR3 region: CASSYPGGGKDTQYF. CDR3 nucleotide sequence: TGTGCCAGCAGTTACCCGGGGGGCGGGAAAGATACGCAGTATTTT. Drawing the rest from reference TRBV28 and TRBJ2-3, the complete variable domain is DVKVTQSSRYLVKRTGEKVFLECVQDMDHENMFWYRQDPGLGLRLIYFSYDVKMKEKGDIPEGYSVSREKKERFSLILESASTNQTSMYLCASSYPGGGKDTQYFGPGTRLTVL.